This TCR beta chain stems from a study of response to subunit inactivated influenza vaccine. This clonotype was seen more than once but under ten times. CDR1 and CDR2 from the germline V gene are MNHEY and SMNVEV (reference sequence). The CDR3 loop spans 16 amino acids. With 5 bases clipped from V and 2 bases from J, the junction kept 9 bases outside the gene matches. In TCRdb, the RT-PCR reads were re-called with MiXCR into one record per CDR3 protein. Of 200,000 to 300,000 distinct CDR3 sequences in the sample, 12% were seen once. This TCR was recovered from a man aged 50-59 years who received an inactivated influenza vaccine. V and J are TRBV27 and TRBJ2-1, with TRBD2 identical over 7 bases. Specimen: non-naive T cells sorted from PBMCs, collected about 14 days before vaccination. The CDR3 reads CASSPKRAGAYNEQFF. Here the CDR3 DNA reads TGTGCCAGCAGTCCCAAACGGGCGGGGGCCTACAATGAGCAGTTCTTC.